These 13 T cell receptor beta chains share one sample of origin, sequenced in a study of shared clonotypes between healthy human individuals. TCRdb keeps only in-frame clones here, not all; method: immunoSEQ multiplex PCR. This table holds a few hundred thousand clones, around 78% found once. The sequencing sample was made of PBMCs. The receptor source for this set is a woman aged 40-49 years in good health. Some clones in this sample may be carry-over from other donors' samples.

This clone was seen ten or more times. The chain uses TRBV25-1 and TRBJ2-7; 7 bases agree with TRBD1. Germline V gene sequence: CDR1 MGHDK, CDR2 SYGVNS. The CDR3 length is 12 residues. The V gene end was trimmed by 7 bases and the J gene end by 3 bases; junction bases not matched to a gene: 3. CDR3 nucleotides: TGTGCCAGCATGGGACAGAACTACGAGCAGTACTTC. Translated: CASMGQNYEQYF.

This clone is a singleton in its sample. The chain uses TRBV5-4 and TRBJ2-4; 9 bases fit TRBD1. V gave up 0 bases and J gave up 3 bases; unmatched junction bases: 1. Per the germline V gene, CDR1 is SGHNT and CDR2 is YYREEE (reference sequence). This CDR3 comprises 15 residues. DNA of the CDR3: TGTGCCAGCAGCTTGGGGGACAGGGTCAAAAACATTCAGTACTTC. Its protein product is CASSLGDRVKNIQYF.

The count of this clone is one. The V call is TRBV28, the J call TRBJ1-5; the D is unclear. Per the germline V gene, CDR1 is MDHEN and CDR2 is SYDVKM. The CDR3 extends over 15 amino acids. Trimming left V 5 bases short and J 5 bases short, with 16 bases between. The CDR3 DNA follows: TGTGCCAGCAGTCCGCGCCCGGGTCCTTATCAGCCCCAGCATTTT. Translation: CASSPRPGPYQPQHF. Full variable domain (rest looked up from reference TRBV28 and TRBJ1-5): DVKVTQSSRYLVKRTGEKVFLECVQDMDHENMFWYRQDPGLGLRLIYFSYDVKMKEKGDIPEGYSVSREKKERFSLILESASTNQTSMYLCASSPRPGPYQPQHFGDGTRLSIL.

The CDR3 here is CASSPSGDRSGAFF. DNA of the CDR3: TGTGCCAGCTCACCTTCAGGGGACCGCTCTGGAGCTTTCTTT. This sequence joins TRBV18 and TRBJ1-1, with a weak D call TRBD1 (6 bases). Germline V CDR1 and CDR2: KGHSH, LQKENI. The CDR3 contains 14 residues. V was cut by 3 bases and J by 10 bases, with 18 bases left in between. The full variable domain, its missing parts supplied by reference TRBV18 and TRBJ1-1, is NAGVMQNPRHLVRRRGQEARLRCSPMKGHSHVYWYRQLPEEGLKFMVYLQKENIIDESGMPKERFSAEFPKEGPSILRIQQVVRGDSAAYFCASSPSGDRSGAFFGQGTRLTVV.

This chain links TRBV5-4 with TRBJ2-5, with 7 bases aligning to TRBD2. In germline, CDR1 is SGHNT, CDR2 YYREEE (reference sequence). The CDR3 consists of 15 residues. The J segment lost 4 bases and the V segment lost 6 bases, leaving 12 bases of the junction unmatched. CDR3 nucleotides: TGTGCCAGCACCCCCTCGGGGGGTGTGGTAGAGACCCAGTACTTC. Protein sequence: CASTPSGGVVETQYF.

The rearrangement joins TRBV11-2 to TRBJ1-5; D might be TRBD1 (6 bases). The V gene lost 5 bases and the J gene lost 5 bases, with 10 bases spanning the gap. CDR3 length: 13 residues. The germline CDR1 and CDR2 sequences are SGHAT and FQNNGV. In nucleotides, the CDR3 is TGTGCCAGCAGCCCGGACAGCCATCAGCCCCAGCATTTT. Translating it yields CASSPDSHQPQHF.

This clone was detected only once. The V gene is TRBV5-1, the J gene TRBJ1-5; 8 bases are shared with TRBD1. From germline, CDR1 is SGHRS and CDR2 YFSETQ. The CDR3 consists of 14 residues. Trimming at V came to 5 bases and at J to 5 bases, leaving 6 bases not matched to a gene. CDR3 DNA sequence: TGCGCCAGCAGACCCGGACAGGGAGATCAGCCCCAGCATTTT. Protein: CASRPGQGDQPQHF.

J is TRBJ1-3 and V is TRBV21-1; the table's D gene call, TRBD1, was not cross checked with the DNA. TRBV21-1 has pseudogene status. CDR3 length: 17 amino acids. Here the CDR3 reads CASSSPDSTSSGNTIYF. The CDR3 DNA follows: TGTGCCAGCAGCTCACCGGACAGCACTAGCTCTGGAAACACCATATATTTT.

The chain is built from TRBV9 and TRBJ2-7, with 7 bases matching TRBD2. The trim removed 7 bases at V and 0 bases at J, leaving 7 bases unmatched. The CDR3 is 14 residues long. CDR1 is SGDLS and CDR2 is YYNGEE in the germline V gene. In nucleotides, the CDR3 is TGTGCCAGCGGGAGCGGGATTAGCTCCTACGAGCAGTACTTC. It encodes CASGSGISSYEQYF.

The chain joins TRBV19 to TRBJ1-5; D is ambiguous. The CDR3 spans 14 residues. Trimming took 4 bases from V and 11 from J, leaving 18 bases between them. CDR1 is LNHDA, CDR2 SQIVND, per germline (reference sequence). This CDR3 is CASSTRPTLWAQHF. Here the CDR3 DNA reads TGTGCCAGTAGTACGCGGCCTACCTTATGGGCCCAGCATTTT.

V gene TRBV30 combines with J gene TRBJ1-3, with D uncertain. Germline V gene lookup returns CDR1 GTSNPN and CDR2 SVGIG (reference sequence). Trimming pared 0 bases from V and 4 bases from J, leaving 7 bases between. CDR3 length equals 13 residues. The CDR3 DNA sequence: TGTGCCTGGAGTGTACAGCACGGAAACACCATATATTTT. Translating gives CAWSVQHGNTIYF.

Worth noting for this clone: Relative to the germline gene, one junction end is altered; a read error may explain this. J is TRBJ1-1 and V is TRBV28, with D unresolved. There are 14 residues in the CDR3. Germline loops: CDR1 MDHEN, CDR2 SYDVKM. CDR3 nucleotides: TGTGCCAGCAGTTTATGGAGTCAGGCAACTGAGGCTTTCTTT. Translated, it gives CASSLWSQATEAFF.

This rearrangement joins TRBV4-2 to TRBJ1-1; 7 bases fit TRBD1. Germline V lookup: CDR1 LGHNA, CDR2 YNFKEQ. The CDR3 contains 15 residues. The V segment lost 5 bases and the J segment 8 bases; nucleotides outside the gene matches: 14. The CDR3 is CASSEEAGGISEAFF. In DNA form, the CDR3 reads TGTGCCAGCAGCGAGGAGGCAGGGGGAATAAGCGAAGCTTTCTTT.